Ten or more counts support the clone carrying this TCR beta chain. Antigen unknown. TCR beta libraries were prepared from cDNA with unique molecular identifiers. TCRdb independently ran MiXCR on the PCR reads; one entry per CDR3 protein. The sample has over 250,000 distinct CDR3 sequences, about 40% seen once. The data were taken from a study of post-analysis software for immune sequencing data. V trimming: 6 bases; J trimming: 2 bases; junction bases outside the gene matches: 5. The CDR3 sequence is 16 residues long. Germline V gives CDR1 SGHAT, CDR2 FQNNGV. Study-wide results and limits: Patients showed TRBV5-6, TRBV5-1 and TRBV20-1 among five TRBV segments more frequent than in controls.

Material for sequencing was blood. The chain couples TRBV11-2 to TRBJ2-3; TRBD2 matches 13 bases. The sequence was collected from a girl between 10 and 17 years old with multiple sclerosis. The CDR3 nucleotides are TGTGCCAGCAGGAGACTAGCGGGGGGTTACACAGATACGCAGTATTTT. Translated: CASRRLAGGYTDTQYF.